This entry lists 32 T cell receptor beta chains sequenced from one sample in a study of T cell repertoires in cytomegalovirus infection. TCRdb re-analysed the reads in MiXCR, keeping a single row per CDR3 protein. The table shows about 71,000 distinct CDR3 sequences, with 20% occurring only once. These receptors' targets are unknown. The source was CD8+ T cells from cultured PBMCs, collected from culture after CMV antigen stimulation. The source is a human donor in good health (CMV status not recorded). Some clones in this sample may be carry-over from other donors' samples.

This clonotype turned up a few times. This chain connects TRBV9 to TRBJ1-2; D might be TRBD1 (6 bases). CDR1 SGDLS and CDR2 YYNGEE come from the germline V gene. Trimming took 4 bases from V and 6 from J, leaving 7 bases between them. The CDR3 is made up of 11 amino acids. CDR3 bases: TGTGCCAGCAGCAACAGGGATGGCTACACCTTC. This sequence encodes CASSNRDGYTF. The full variable domain, completed using reference TRBV9 and TRBJ1-2, is DSGVTQTPKHLITATGQRVTLRCSPRSGDLSVYWYQQSLDQGLQFLIQYYNGEERAKGNILERFSAQQFPDLHSELNLSSLELGDSALYFCASSNRDGYTFGSGTRLTVV.

V gene TRBV7-2 combines with J gene TRBJ2-5; weak D call: TRBD2 (6 bases). Germline V gene sequence: CDR1 SGHTA, CDR2 FQGNSA. Trimming stripped 2 bases from V and 1 base from J, with 17 bases between. This CDR3 is built from 17 residues. CDR3 nucleotides: TGTGCCAGCAGCTTATCAAATGGCGGGGCGATCCAAGAGACCCAGTACTTC. It codes for CASSLSNGGAIQETQYF. The full variable domain, its missing parts supplied by reference TRBV7-2 and TRBJ2-5, is GAGVSQSPSNKVTEKGKDVELRCDPISGHTALYWYRQSLGQGLEFLIYFQGNSAPDKSGLPSDRFSAERTGGSVSTLTIQRTQQEDSAVYLCASSLSNGGAIQETQYFGPGTRLLVL.

This clonotype showed up just a few times. The CDR3 here is CASRRSNTEAFF. In DNA, the CDR3 is TGTGCCAGCAGAAGATCCAACACTGAAGCTTTCTTT. The rearrangement links TRBV6-2 or TRBV6-3 to TRBJ1-1; D is unresolved. The V gene lost 6 bases and the J gene lost 2 bases, with 7 bases spanning the gap. This CDR3 comprises 12 residues. In germline, CDR1 is MNHEY, CDR2 SVGEGT.

The chain links TRBV7-8 to TRBJ2-7, with D tentatively TRBD1 (6 bases). The length of the CDR3 is 16 residues. The germline CDR1 and CDR2 sequences are SGHVS and FQNEAQ. V shed 5 bases and J shed 3 bases, with 20 bases lying between them. Here the CDR3 DNA reads TGTGCCAGCAGCCCCCCCCCTGGACTGGACAGCTACGAGCAGTACTTC. It translates to CASSPPPGLDSYEQYF. The whole variable domain, filled in from reference TRBV7-8 and TRBJ2-7, reads GAGVSQSPRYKVAKRGQDVALRCDPISGHVSLFWYQQALGQGPEFLTYFQNEAQLDKSGLPSDRFFAERPEGSVSTLKIQRTQQEDSAVYLCASSPPPGLDSYEQYFGPGTRLTVT.

This chain links TRBV7-2 with TRBJ1-6; 7 bases fit TRBD1. V lost 4 bases to trimming and J lost 17 bases; unmatched junction nucleotides: 8. Germline CDR1 and CDR2: SGHTA and FQGNSA. The CDR3 covers 12 residues. CDR3 amino acids: CASSSPSQGVHF. As DNA, the CDR3 is TGTGCCAGCAGCTCCCCCAGCCAGGGGGTCCACTTT.

This clonotype was found many times. The V call is TRBV7-3, the J call TRBJ2-1; 9 bases are a match to TRBD1. The germline CDR1 and CDR2 sequences are SGHTA and FQGTGA. The CDR3 is 15 amino acids. Trimming at V came to 5 bases and at J to 8 bases, leaving 10 bases not matched to a gene. The CDR3 DNA follows: TGTGCCAGCAGCGGGTTGGGACAGGGAGACGATGAGCAGTTCTTC. Encoded protein: CASSGLGQGDDEQFF.

This CDR3 reads CSANRGGPLNTEAFF. The CDR3 nucleotides read TGCAGTGCTAACAGGGGGGGGCCTTTGAACACTGAAGCTTTCTTT. The chain combines TRBV20-1 with TRBJ1-1, with 8 bases lining up with TRBD1. Per germline, CDR1 DFQATT and CDR2 SNEGSKA (reference sequence). V gave up 4 bases and J gave up 0 bases; unmatched junction bases: 7. The CDR3 runs 15 residues.

This clonotype has only a few counts. The rearrangement uses TRBV7-9 and TRBJ1-5; the D is unclear. CDR1 is SEHNR, CDR2 FQNEAQ, per germline (reference sequence). The CDR3 is 14 amino acids. Trimming took off 1 base at V and 5 bases at J, with 9 bases between the two ends. The CDR3 DNA follows: TGTGCCAGCAGCTTAGTGGCGAGCGATCAGCCCCAGCATTTT. Translated: CASSLVASDQPQHF.

The table lists this clonotype with a few counts. V gene TRBV7-9 combines with J gene TRBJ2-1; D is ambiguous. Trimming pared 1 base from V and 13 bases from J, leaving 20 bases between. The CDR3 runs to 15 residues. The germline V gene has CDR1 SEHNR and CDR2 FQNEAQ (reference sequence). CDR3 sequence (DNA): TGTGCCAGCAGCTTAGACCATGGCCTAGTTGCGTACCAGTTCTTC. Translating gives CASSLDHGLVAYQFF.

The chain combines TRBV7-3 with TRBJ2-1; 10 positions match TRBD1. The CDR3 runs to 16 residues. Per germline, CDR1 SGHTA and CDR2 FQGTGA. The trim removed 5 bases at V and 7 bases at J, leaving 11 bases unmatched. The CDR3 nucleotides read TGTGCCAGCAGCCCATGGACAGGGGGTATTCGGAATGAGCAGTTCTTC. The encoded protein is CASSPWTGGIRNEQFF.

This clonotype occurred a few times. The gene calls are TRBV20-1 and TRBJ1-4; 7 nucleotides match TRBD1. This CDR3 has 15 residues. CDR1 and CDR2 (germline): DFQATT, SNEGSKA (reference sequence). V gave up 1 base and J gave up 6 bases; unmatched junction bases: 8. The CDR3 nucleotides read TGCAGTGCTAGAGCAGGCGTCAGGGGGGATGAAAAACTGTTTTTT. This gives the protein CSARAGVRGDEKLFF.

The gene calls are TRBV7-9 and TRBJ1-1; D is uncertain. CDR3 length equals 15 residues. Germline loops: CDR1 SEHNR, CDR2 FQNEAQ (reference sequence). V dropped 5 bases and J dropped 5 bases, with 18 bases sitting between them. The CDR3 protein is CASSTRPPLGTEAFF. The CDR3 DNA follows: TGTGCCAGCAGCACCAGGCCCCCCTTGGGAACTGAAGCTTTCTTT.

The rearrangement links TRBV20-1 to TRBJ1-6; D remains unclear. CDR1 DFQATT and CDR2 SNEGSKA come from the germline V gene (reference sequence). This CDR3 comprises 16 residues. Trimming removed 5 bases from V and 5 bases from J, with 19 bases in between. CDR3 DNA: TGCAGTGCTCCGATTGCATGGGTAGGGCATAATTCACCCCTCCACTTT. This translates into CSAPIAWVGHNSPLHF.

The chain uses TRBV6-2 or TRBV6-3 and TRBJ2-2; TRBD2 aligns across 8 bases. Germline V gene sequence: CDR1 MNHEY, CDR2 SVGEGT. Germline trimming cut 4 bases from V and 10 bases from J; bases unmatched to any gene: 8. There are 14 residues in the CDR3. The CDR3 region is CASSSLLSGVELFF. The CDR3, as DNA: TGTGCCAGCAGTTCGCTCCTTAGCGGGGTGGAGCTGTTTTTT.

The chain is built from TRBV27 and TRBJ2-3, with no clear D. V lost 4 bases and J 7 bases, leaving 9 bases between the germline ends. The germline CDR1 and CDR2 sequences are MNHEY and SMNVEV (reference sequence). This CDR3 contains 12 residues. As DNA, the CDR3 is TGTGCCAGCAGTTCCCTGGGTAATACGCAGTATTTT. Protein sequence: CASSSLGNTQYF.

This clonotype has just a few counts. The chain joins TRBV7-9 to TRBJ2-1, with a possible D match to TRBD2 (6 bases). V was shortened by 5 bases and J by 4 bases, with 15 bases between the two germline ends. CDR1 and CDR2 (germline): SEHNR, FQNEAQ (reference sequence). The length of the CDR3 is 15 residues. The CDR3 DNA sequence: TGTGCCAGCAGCCGCCGGGACTCCCGTTACAATGAGCAGTTCTTC. Its protein is CASSRRDSRYNEQFF.

The chain joins TRBV15 to TRBJ1-1; no definite D call. The germline CDR1 and CDR2 sequences are LNHNV and YYDKDF (reference sequence). V was pared by 1 base and J by 1 base, with 4 bases between. The CDR3 runs to 13 residues. CDR3 DNA: TGTGCCACCAGCAGAGGATGGAACACTGAAGCTTTCTTT. The encoded protein is CATSRGWNTEAFF.

This clonotype occurred many times. The rearrangement links TRBV7-2 to TRBJ2-7, with 9 nucleotides matching TRBD1. This CDR3 contains 15 residues. Germline CDR1 is SGHTA and CDR2 is FQGNSA. Unmatched junction bases numbered 3, after V lost 3 bases and J lost 0 bases. CDR3 residues: CASSLLTGGSYEQYF. In nucleotides, the CDR3 is TGTGCCAGCAGCTTGTTGACAGGGGGCTCCTACGAGCAGTACTTC.

In this sample, this clonotype turned up a few times. V gene TRBV12-3 or TRBV12-4 combines with J gene TRBJ2-6; D remains ambiguous. Trimming stripped 6 bases from V and 1 base from J, with 13 bases between. The CDR3 totals 16 residues. CDR3 DNA sequence: TGTGCCAGCAGACGACCCGACGGGTCTGGGGCCAACGTCCTGACTTTC. It specifies CASRRPDGSGANVLTF.

The CDR3 loop reads CASSANSGEKLFF. The DNA of the CDR3 is TGTGCCAGCAGCGCCAACAGCGGAGAAAAACTGTTTTTT. The chain is built from TRBV7-6 and TRBJ1-4; D remains unclear. This CDR3 region has 13 residues. The germline V gene has CDR1 SGHVS and CDR2 FNYEAQ. V gave up 5 bases and J gave up 8 bases, with 12 bases separating them.

The table lists this clonotype with a few counts. The gene calls are TRBV10-2 and TRBJ1-5; D possibly corresponds to TRBD1 (6 bases). The CDR3 runs to 17 residues. V was shortened by 3 bases and J by 5 bases, with 20 bases between the two germline ends. CDR1 and CDR2 from the germline V gene are WSHSY and SAAADI. The CDR3 bases are TGCGCCAGCAGTGACTTTCCGGACAGAAGGGTTTATCAGCCCCAGCATTTT. It codes for CASSDFPDRRVYQPQHF.

The J gene is TRBJ1-4, the V gene TRBV7-6; D might be TRBD1 (5 bases). V gave up 5 bases and J gave up 0 bases, with 13 bases separating them. There are 16 residues in the CDR3. Germline-derived CDR1 and CDR2 are SGHVS and FNYEAQ. The DNA of the CDR3 is TGTGCCAGCAGCACAAAGACAGAATCAACTAATGAAAAACTGTTTTTT. Encoded protein: CASSTKTESTNEKLFF.

This chain joins TRBV4-1 and TRBJ1-1, with D uncertain. The CDR3 loop spans 13 amino acids. The V gene lost 6 bases and the J gene lost 1 base, with 9 bases spanning the gap. Per the germline V gene, CDR1 is MGHRA and CDR2 is YSYEKL. CDR3 coding DNA: TGCGCCAGCAGGGCCCGTGGGAACACTGAAGCTTTCTTT. Its translation is CASRARGNTEAFF.

This clonotype was counted only a few times. The chain carries TRBV2 and TRBJ1-1; no definite D call. Trimming took 6 bases from V and 1 from J, leaving 3 bases between them. CDR1 and CDR2 (germline): SNHLY, FYNNEI. This CDR3 region has 11 residues. The CDR3 DNA follows: TGTGCCAGCAGGACGAACACTGAAGCTTTCTTT. Its protein is CASRTNTEAFF.

The rearrangement links TRBV12-3 or TRBV12-4 to TRBJ2-3; D unresolved. V lost 0 bases and J lost 4, with 17 bases in between. The CDR3 sequence is 17 residues long. CDR3 nucleotide sequence: TGTGCCAGCAGTTTAGCGACCGGCTTCCGTGGCGCAGATACGCAGTATTTT. Amino acid sequence: CASSLATGFRGADTQYF.

This chain links TRBV25-1 with TRBJ1-2; D is unresolved. This CDR3 has 10 amino acids. CDR1 is MGHDK, CDR2 SYGVNS, per germline. V shed 6 bases and J shed 5 bases, with 4 bases lying between them. The CDR3 bases are TGTGCCAGCAGCCTGTATGGCTACACCTTC. This gives the protein CASSLYGYTF.

This clonotype was detected only a few times. V is TRBV7-9 and J is TRBJ2-7; the match to TRBD1 covers 9 bases. Trimming at V came to 5 bases and at J to 0 bases, leaving 5 bases not matched to a gene. The germline gives CDR1 SEHNR, CDR2 FQNEAQ (reference sequence). This CDR3 contains 15 residues. The DNA of the CDR3 is TGTGCCAGCAGCCGACAGGGGGTCTTCTCCTACGAGCAGTACTTC. The encoded protein is CASSRQGVFSYEQYF.

The CDR3 region is CSARTAAYNSPLHF. CDR3 bases: TGCAGTGCTAGAACGGCAGCATATAATTCACCCCTCCACTTT. The rearrangement links TRBV20-1 to TRBJ1-6; D is ambiguous. Germline V gene data show CDR1 as DFQATT and CDR2 as SNEGSKA (reference sequence). V was clipped by 2 bases and J by 4 bases, with 9 bases between them. The CDR3 contains 14 residues.

This clonotype has just a few counts. The chain employs TRBV6-1 and TRBJ2-2, with D tentatively TRBD2 (7 bases). The CDR3 has 16 residues. V was clipped by 10 bases and J by 6 bases, with 24 bases between them. Germline V gene lookup returns CDR1 MNHNS and CDR2 SASEGT. Here the CDR3 reads CATQGRGRFNAGELFF. CDR3 DNA sequence: TGTGCCACCCAGGGGAGGGGTAGATTTAATGCCGGGGAGCTGTTTTTT.

This clonotype was counted between two and nine times. V gene TRBV12-3 or TRBV12-4 combines with J gene TRBJ2-3, with D uncertain. CDR3 length equals 15 residues. Trimming removed 3 bases at V and 4 bases at J, with 14 bases between. The CDR3, as DNA: TGTGCCAGCAGTTTCCCACAAGTAGGCGCAGATACGCAGTATTTT. Translated, it gives CASSFPQVGADTQYF.

This clonotype was picked up a small number of times. This rearrangement joins TRBV7-9 to TRBJ2-7; 7 nucleotides agree with TRBD1. The CDR3 contains 15 residues. Germline-derived CDR1 and CDR2 are SEHNR and FQNEAQ (reference sequence). V dropped 0 bases and J dropped 3; count of bases not matched to a gene: 5. The CDR3 DNA reads TGTGCCAGCAGCTTAGCGCTTGACAGGGACTACGAGCAGTACTTC. This translates into CASSLALDRDYEQYF.

This chain joins TRBV2 and TRBJ1-2; D unresolved. V lost 1 base to trimming and J lost 7 bases, with 1 base between them. The CDR3 has 10 amino acids. Per the germline V gene, CDR1 is SNHLY and CDR2 is FYNNEI. CDR3 in amino acids: CASSEGGYTF. In DNA, the CDR3 is TGTGCCAGCAGTGAAGGTGGCTACACCTTC.